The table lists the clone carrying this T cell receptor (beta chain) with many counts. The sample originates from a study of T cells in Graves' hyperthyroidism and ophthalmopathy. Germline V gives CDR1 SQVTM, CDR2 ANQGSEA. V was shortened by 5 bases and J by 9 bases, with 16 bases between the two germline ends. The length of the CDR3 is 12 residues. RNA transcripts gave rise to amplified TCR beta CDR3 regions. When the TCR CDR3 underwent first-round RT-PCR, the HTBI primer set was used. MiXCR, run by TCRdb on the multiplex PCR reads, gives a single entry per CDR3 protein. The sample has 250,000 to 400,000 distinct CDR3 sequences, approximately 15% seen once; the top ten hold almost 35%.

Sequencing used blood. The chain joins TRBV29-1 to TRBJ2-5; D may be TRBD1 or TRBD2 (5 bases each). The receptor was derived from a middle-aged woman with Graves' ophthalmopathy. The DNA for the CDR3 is TGCAGCGTTCGGGTAATCGGGGCAGCCCAGTACTTC. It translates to CSVRVIGAAQYF.